The 18 T cell receptor beta chains below all came from one sample that was sequenced in a study of breast tumors, draining lymph nodes, adjacent tissues. From the multiplex PCR reads, TCRdb called clonotypes with MiXCR, one entry per CDR3 protein. The repertoire holds 60,000 to 70,000 distinct CDR3 sequences, with 57% as singletons. Sequencing input: breast tumor tissue. These receptors came from a female donor with breast cancer. Some clones in this sample may be carry-over from other donors' samples.

This clonotype was detected many times. This chain connects TRBV4-2 to TRBJ1-6; D perhaps matches TRBD1 (6 bases). The CDR3 consists of 15 residues. Per the germline V gene, CDR1 is LGHNA and CDR2 is YNFKEQ. Trimming took off 3 bases at V and 10 bases at J, with 16 bases between the two ends. CDR3 DNA: TGTGCCAGCAGCCAGAACCGGGACATAGAGTCACCCCTCCACTTT. Translation gives CASSQNRDIESPLHF.

This chain links TRBV11-2 with TRBJ2-1, with a weak D call TRBD2 (6 bases). This CDR3 has 14 residues. Trimming took 6 bases from V and 8 from J, leaving 17 bases between them. Germline V gene lookup returns CDR1 SGHAT and CDR2 FQNNGV. CDR3 amino acids: CASRSSGVGDEQFF. DNA for the CDR3: TGTGCCAGCAGGAGTTCGGGAGTCGGCGATGAGCAGTTCTTC. The variable domain in full, with the rest retrieved from reference TRBV11-2 and TRBJ2-1, is EAGVAQSPRYKIIEKRQSVAFWCNPISGHATLYWYQQILGQGPKLLIQFQNNGVVDDSQLPKDRFSAERLKGVDSTLKIQPAKLEDSAVYLCASRSSGVGDEQFFGPGTRLTVL.

The gene calls are TRBV20-1 and TRBJ2-5, with unresolved D. Trimming took 2 bases from V and 5 from J, leaving 12 bases between them. There are 13 residues in the CDR3. Germline values: CDR1 DFQATT, CDR2 SNEGSKA (reference sequence). DNA of the CDR3: TGCAGTGCTAGACGGTCTCTCAGGGAGACCCAGTACTTC. Its translation: CSARRSLRETQYF.

This clonotype was counted a few times. The junction departs from the called germline gene at one end, perhaps through a read error. This rearrangement joins TRBV5-4 to TRBJ2-7; 9 bases agree with TRBD2. CDR3 length: 15 residues. Germline CDR1 and CDR2: SGHNT and YYREEE (reference sequence). The CDR3 DNA reads as TGTGCCAGCAGCCGGACTAGCGCGAGCTCCTACGGGCAGTACTTC. Protein: CASSRTSASSYGQYF.

V and J are TRBV29-1 and TRBJ1-2; TRBD1 agrees at 11 bases. Germline CDR1 and CDR2: SQVTM and ANQGSEA. V shed 6 bases, J shed 8 bases, and the junction held 5 bases outside the gene matches. This CDR3 is 12 amino acids long. CDR3: CSVFGQGAGYTF. CDR3 DNA sequence: TGCAGCGTCTTCGGACAGGGGGCAGGCTACACCTTC. The variable domain in full, completed from reference TRBV29-1 and TRBJ1-2, reads SAVISQKPSRDICQRGTSLTIQCQVDSQVTMMFWYRQQPGQSLTLIATANQGSEATYESGFVIDKFPISRPNLTFSTLTVSNMSPEDSSIYLCSVFGQGAGYTFGSGTRLTVV.

This clonotype occurred many times. The chain combines TRBV9 with TRBJ1-4; 9 nucleotides match TRBD1. After removal of 2 bases from V and 8 bases from J, the junction contained 4 bases not matched to a gene. The CDR3 loop spans 14 amino acids. Germline CDR1 SGDLS, CDR2 YYNGEE. Here the CDR3 reads CASSVTGGEEKLFF. CDR3 sequence (DNA): TGTGCCAGCAGCGTGACAGGGGGGGAGGAAAAACTGTTTTTT.

The genes are TRBV9 and TRBJ2-7; a possible D gene is TRBD1 (5 bases). The V end was cut by 2 bases, the J end by 5 bases, with 20 bases between. The V gene's germline CDR1 is SGDLS and CDR2 YYNGEE. CDR3 size: 16 residues. The CDR3 DNA sequence: TGTGCCAGCAGCGTCTCAGTATCAGGGCAATCGCACGAGCAGTACTTC. This gives the protein CASSVSVSGQSHEQYF.

The V gene is TRBV20-1, the J gene TRBJ2-3, with a weak D call TRBD2 (6 bases). Per the germline V gene, CDR1 is DFQATT and CDR2 is SNEGSKA (reference sequence). Trimming took 1 base from V and 3 from J, leaving 17 bases between them. The CDR3 covers 16 residues. The CDR3 DNA reads TGCAGTGCTAGAGGTGACACGGGAGAGGGGACAGATACGCAGTATTTT. As protein: CSARGDTGEGTDTQYF.

On this clonotype itself: A junction boundary mismatches the germline segment, possibly from a read error. The chain has TRBV7-7 and TRBJ2-3, with D tentatively TRBD1 or TRBD2 (5 bases each). The CDR3 is 16 residues long. Germline values: CDR1 SSHAT, CDR2 FNYEAQ (reference sequence). CDR3 region: CASSPTSGTGSDTQYF. The CDR3 DNA reads as TGTGCTAGCAGCCCCACATCCGGGACGGGTTCAGATACGCAGTATTTT.

V usage is TRBV10-3 and J usage is TRBJ2-5, with 10 bases that match TRBD2. Germline V gene lookup returns CDR1 ENHRY and CDR2 SYGVKD. The length of the CDR3 is 15 residues. The junction had 9 bases not matched to a gene; V was cut back by 6 bases and J by 5 bases. In nucleotides, the CDR3 is TGTGCCATCAGAGGACTAGCGGAAGAGGGGGAGACCCAGTACTTC. Its translation: CAIRGLAEEGETQYF.

This chain links TRBV19 with TRBJ1-5; D gene ambiguous. V lost 6 bases to trimming and J lost 4 bases, with 16 bases between them. CDR3 length: 15 amino acids. The germline gives CDR1 LNHDA, CDR2 SQIVND (reference sequence). The CDR3 loop reads CASRAPRATNQPQHF. CDR3 DNA: TGTGCCAGTAGGGCCCCCCGGGCTACGAATCAGCCCCAGCATTTT.

V and J are TRBV7-6 and TRBJ2-1; TRBD2 agrees at 12 bases. The V gene end was trimmed by 7 bases and the J gene end by 12 bases; junction bases not matched to a gene: 7. The CDR3 totals 13 residues. Germline assignment: CDR1 SGHVS and CDR2 FNYEAQ. CDR3 nucleotides: TGTGCCAGCACCCCGACTAGCGGGAGTGGGCAGTTCTTC. Translated: CASTPTSGSGQFF.

This clonotype was counted between two and nine times. This sequence joins TRBV25-1 and TRBJ1-1; D ambiguous. This CDR3 has 13 amino acids. Per the germline V gene, CDR1 is MGHDK and CDR2 is SYGVNS. The germline V and J ends were trimmed by 5 bases and 2 bases, with 9 bases remaining between them. The CDR3 DNA reads TGTGCCAGCAGTTCAGTCCTTAACACTGAAGCTTTCTTT. Amino acids: CASSSVLNTEAFF.

The chain combines TRBV29-1 with TRBJ2-2; D is perhaps TRBD2 (5 bases). Germline assignment: CDR1 SQVTM and CDR2 ANQGSEA. The CDR3 sequence is 13 residues long. The CDR3 nucleotides are TGCGGCGCTTACGGGAAGAACACCGGGGAGCTGTTTTTT. It encodes CGAYGKNTGELFF.

The table lists this clonotype with many counts. The chain is built from TRBV20-1 and TRBJ2-7, with TRBD1 as a possible D gene (6 bases). The CDR3 contains 15 residues. CDR1 is DFQATT, CDR2 SNEGSKA, per germline (reference sequence). V lost 3 bases, J lost 4 bases, and 19 bases lay in between. The CDR3 spells CSASRRDTGLYEQYF. CDR3 in DNA: TGCAGTGCTAGTCGCCGGGACACAGGATTGTACGAGCAGTACTTC.

The chain recombines TRBV20-1 with TRBJ1-3; a weak D match, TRBD1 (5 bases). The V gene's germline CDR1 is DFQATT and CDR2 SNEGSKA (reference sequence). This CDR3 spans 14 amino acids. The V gene lost 2 bases and the J gene lost 1 base, with 9 bases spanning the gap. The CDR3 DNA reads TGCAGTGCTAGACCTACAGGTTCTGGAAACACCATATATTTT. Translated: CSARPTGSGNTIYF.

On this clonotype itself: The conserved phenylalanine or tryptophan is not found at the CDR3 terminus, so this likely reflects a read error. Because the CDR3's place on the DNA is in doubt, the DNA is left out and the CDR3 is given as listed by TCRdb. The CDR3: CASNQDRGIRETPYL. This chain joins TRBV10-2 and TRBJ2-5; TRBD1 is taken as the D call from the table, unchecked against the DNA. With termini counted, the CDR3 has 15 amino acids. Looked up from germline, CDR1 is WSHSY and CDR2 is SAAADI.

A few counts support this clonotype. This sequence joins TRBV19 and TRBJ1-1; D possibly corresponds to TRBD1 (6 bases). There are 15 residues in the CDR3. Germline loops: CDR1 LNHDA, CDR2 SQIVND (reference sequence). V lost 4 bases and J lost 1, with 13 bases in between. CDR3 protein: CASSRTALQNTEAFF. DNA of the CDR3: TGTGCCAGTAGTAGGACAGCCCTCCAGAACACTGAAGCTTTCTTT.